This record covers a single TCR beta chain. This sample is part of a study of control samples from healthy donors and cancer patients. Sequenced by immunoSEQ multiplex PCR; TCRdb stores in-frame clones only, minus some. This sample carries tens of thousands of clones, around 91% of them seen once, and the ten largest clones take approximately 15%. The CDR3 spans 13 residues. CDR1 is ENHRY and CDR2 is SYGVKD in the germline V gene. V was trimmed by 4 bases and J by 3 bases, leaving 9 bases between them. The sequencing sample was made of blood. The genes are TRBV10-3 and TRBJ1-2; D is perhaps TRBD1 (5 bases). This clonotype was obtained from a man between 25 and 39 years old in good health. The CDR3 loop reads CAISGQTDYGYTF. The CDR3 bases are TGTGCCATCAGTGGGCAGACAGACTATGGCTACACCTTC.